The following is a T cell receptor (beta chain) sequence with its context. Germline loops: CDR1 MNHEY, CDR2 SVGAGI. Trimming removed 7 bases from V and 1 base from J, with 10 bases in between. The CDR3 totals 13 residues. In the original processing: Researchers report that nucleated cell counts were estimated from reference gene primer amplification. Assay used: immunoSEQ multiplex PCR; TCRdb lists only in-frame clones, some missing. The V and J calls and the clone size are those of that table, but D and trimming were determined from the DNA. The sample shows over 25,000 clones, around 86% of them seen only once. The data were taken from a study of blood T cell repertoires in COVID-19. Turning to the study itself: Researchers got acute and convalescent COVID-19 samples from the United States, Italy and Spain. From T cells, B-cell-depleted T cells, or PBMCs came the material, which was cDNA or gDNA.

The chain has TRBV6-5 and TRBJ1-1; unclear D gene. The sample taken for sequencing was peripheral blood. The TCR sequence derives from a man between 65 and 85 years old with acute or convalescent COVID-19. DNA of the CDR3: TGTGCCAGCATTCGGGGAGGGAACACTGAAGCTTTCTTT. Its protein is CASIRGGNTEAFF.